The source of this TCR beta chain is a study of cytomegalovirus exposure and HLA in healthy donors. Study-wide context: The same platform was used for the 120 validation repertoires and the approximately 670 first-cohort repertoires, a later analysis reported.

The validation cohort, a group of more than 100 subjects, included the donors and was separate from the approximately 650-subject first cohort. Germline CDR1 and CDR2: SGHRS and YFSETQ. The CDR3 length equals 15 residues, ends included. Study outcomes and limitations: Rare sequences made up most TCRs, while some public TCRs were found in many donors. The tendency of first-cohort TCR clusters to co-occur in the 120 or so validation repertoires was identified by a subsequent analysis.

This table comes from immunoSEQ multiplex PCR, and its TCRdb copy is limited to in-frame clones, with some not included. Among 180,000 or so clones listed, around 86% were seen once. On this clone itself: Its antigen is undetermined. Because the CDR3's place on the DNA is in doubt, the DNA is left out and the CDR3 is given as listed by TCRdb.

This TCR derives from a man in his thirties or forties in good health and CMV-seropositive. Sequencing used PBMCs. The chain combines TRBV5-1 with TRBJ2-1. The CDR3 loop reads CASSFGPGSYNEQFF.